Described below is a single T cell receptor (beta chain) sequence and its context. Profiling relied on immunoSEQ multiplex PCR, and the TCRdb table lists in-frame clones only, not all of them. The table includes 55,000 to 75,000 clones, 85% to 95% detected once. The source of the sample is a study of technical replicates of blood from several donors. Germline CDR1 is MNHNY and CDR2 is SVGAGI (reference sequence). This CDR3 is built from 14 residues. V shed 6 bases and J 5 bases; nucleotides not matched to a gene: 8. What was sequenced was PBMCs. The TCR originated in a human donor in good health. Some clones in this sample may be carry-over from other donors' samples. This rearrangement joins TRBV6-6 to TRBJ1-2; 8 bases map to TRBD1. In DNA form, the CDR3 reads TGTGCCAGCAGGGACAGGGAAGTTTCGTATGGCTACACCTTC. Its protein is CASRDREVSYGYTF.